Shown below are 32 T cell receptor beta chains from a single sample sequenced in a study of control samples from healthy donors and cancer patients. Assay: immunoSEQ multiplex PCR; the TCRdb copy retains only in-frame clones and omits some. Of about 150,000 clones listed, approximately 93% are singletons. Sequencing was performed on blood. The receptors here all came from a man in his forties or fifties in good health.

The chain has TRBV18 and TRBJ1-4, with a weak D call TRBD1 (5 bases). The CDR3 extends over 15 amino acids. Germline V lookup: CDR1 KGHSH, CDR2 LQKENI. Trimming removed 1 base from V and 1 base from J, with 7 bases in between. This CDR3 reads CASSPLGGTNEKLFF. CDR3 DNA sequence: TGTGCCAGCTCACCACTGGGGGGAACTAATGAAAAACTGTTTTTT.

The V call is TRBV20-1, the J call TRBJ2-7, with 8 bases matching TRBD2. V was clipped by 3 bases and J by 2 bases; unmatched bases: 15. Germline CDR1 reads DFQATT; CDR2 reads SNEGSKA (reference sequence). The CDR3 is 17 residues long. The CDR3 bases are TGCAGTGCTAGTCCCTCCCCTGGGCGGGAGGTCCCCTACGAGCAGTACTTC. Translating gives CSASPSPGREVPYEQYF.

This clone was recorded once. This sequence joins TRBV28 and TRBJ1-5; 9 positions match TRBD1. V gave up 6 bases and J gave up 6 bases; unmatched junction bases: 9. CDR1 and CDR2 (germline): MDHEN, SYDVKM. The CDR3 is 15 residues long. The CDR3 coding sequence is TGTGCCAGCAGCTCCGTGGACAGGGGAGGTCAGCCCCAGCATTTT. Translation: CASSSVDRGGQPQHF.

The V and J genes are TRBV9 and TRBJ2-2; no definite D call. The V end was cut by 4 bases, the J end by 2 bases, with 15 bases between. Germline loops: CDR1 SGDLS, CDR2 YYNGEE. The CDR3 is 16 residues long. For the CDR3, the DNA is TGTGCCAGCAGCCAAAGAAACGGGCTCAACACCGGGGAGCTGTTTTTT. It translates to CASSQRNGLNTGELFF.

The chain has TRBV6-5 and TRBJ1-2; D gene unclear. CDR3 size: 13 residues. Germline CDR1 and CDR2: MNHEY and SVGAGI. V gave up 8 bases and J gave up 2 bases, with 12 bases separating them. In DNA, the CDR3 is TGTGCCAGCGGTTCCGGACCGAACTATGGCTACACCTTC. It encodes CASGSGPNYGYTF.

This sequence joins TRBV7-9 and TRBJ2-1; D ambiguous. CDR1 is SEHNR, CDR2 FQNEAQ, per germline (reference sequence). The CDR3 covers 15 residues. V lost 2 bases and J 2 bases, leaving 10 bases between the germline ends. For the CDR3, the DNA is TGTGCCAGCAGCTTACTAGGGTCGGCCTACAATGAGCAGTTCTTC. Protein sequence: CASSLLGSAYNEQFF.

To note about this clone: This specimen includes other DNA sequences encoding the same CDR3. The gene calls are TRBV18 and TRBJ2-3, with 9 bases aligning to TRBD1. The trim removed 6 bases at V and 5 bases at J, leaving 9 bases unmatched. The CDR3 covers 15 residues. Germline CDR1 and CDR2: KGHSH and LQKENI. CDR3 sequence: CASSPDRGGGDTQYF. The CDR3, as DNA: TGTGCCAGCTCTCCGGACAGGGGAGGTGGAGATACGCAGTATTTT. Full variable domain (missing parts from reference TRBV18 and TRBJ2-3): NAGVMQNPRHLVRRRGQEARLRCSPMKGHSHVYWYRQLPEEGLKFMVYLQKENIIDESGMPKERFSAEFPKEGPSILRIQQVVRGDSAAYFCASSPDRGGGDTQYFGPGTRLTVL.

V usage is TRBV4-2 and J usage is TRBJ2-5, with 7 positions matching TRBD2. The germline CDR1 and CDR2 sequences are LGHNA and YNFKEQ. Losses at the gene ends were 1 base for V and 4 bases for J; bases not matched to a gene: 6. The CDR3 covers 15 residues. The CDR3 region is CASSQVSGKGETQYF. The CDR3 nucleotides read TGTGCCAGCAGCCAAGTGAGCGGGAAAGGAGAGACCCAGTACTTC.

This clone came up once. The gene calls are TRBV9 and TRBJ2-3, with D tentatively TRBD1 (5 bases). V gave up 0 bases and J gave up 0 bases, with 14 bases separating them. CDR3 length: 17 amino acids. From germline, CDR1 is SGDLS and CDR2 YYNGEE. The CDR3: CASSVAPGSISTDTQYF. CDR3 nucleotides: TGTGCCAGCAGCGTAGCCCCAGGGTCGATTAGCACAGATACGCAGTATTTT.

This clone was seen just once. This rearrangement joins TRBV11-2 to TRBJ2-3; TRBD2 matches at 8 bases. The CDR3 is made up of 13 amino acids. Per the germline V gene, CDR1 is SGHAT and CDR2 is FQNNGV. J lost 5 bases, V lost 5 bases, and 3 bases had no gene match. CDR3 loop: CASSPRGGDTQYF. The DNA of the CDR3 is TGTGCCAGCAGCCCCCGGGGGGGAGATACGCAGTATTTT. The variable domain in full, completed from reference TRBV11-2 and TRBJ2-3, reads EAGVAQSPRYKIIEKRQSVAFWCNPISGHATLYWYQQILGQGPKLLIQFQNNGVVDDSQLPKDRFSAERLKGVDSTLKIQPAKLEDSAVYLCASSPRGGDTQYFGPGTRLTVL.

This sequence joins TRBV28 and TRBJ2-7, with D possibly TRBD1 on 5 matching bases. Trimming shortened V by 1 base and J by 2 bases, and 21 bases separated the two germline ends. CDR3 length: 18 amino acids. Germline CDR1 is MDHEN and CDR2 is SYDVKM. CDR3 sequence: CASSLSGPTGLQTYEQYF. CDR3 DNA sequence: TGTGCCAGCAGTTTATCGGGCCCAACAGGTCTTCAAACCTACGAGCAGTACTTC.

The gene calls are TRBV28 and TRBJ2-5; TRBD2 matches 11 bases. This CDR3 has 15 amino acids. The V gene's germline CDR1 is MDHEN and CDR2 SYDVKM. V was pared by 4 bases and J by 2 bases, with 3 bases of the junction left unmatched. Written as DNA, the CDR3 is TGTGCCAGCAGTTCCTCTAGCGGGAGGCAAGAGACCCAGTACTTC. Amino acids: CASSSSSGRQETQYF.

The rearrangement links TRBV7-8 to TRBJ2-5; no reliable D call. The CDR3 is made up of 16 amino acids. V shed 5 bases and J shed 0 bases, with 16 bases lying between them. The germline V gene encodes CDR1 SGHVS and CDR2 FQNEAQ. The CDR3 coding sequence is TGTGCCAGCAGCGCCTCCCACGTAACCCACCAAGAGACCCAGTACTTC. As protein: CASSASHVTHQETQYF.

The rearrangement joins TRBV11-2 to TRBJ2-2; D perhaps matches TRBD2 (6 bases). Between the trimmed V and J ends, which lost 1 base and 1 base, there was a span of 16 bases. The germline gives CDR1 SGHAT, CDR2 FQNNGV. This CDR3 has 18 amino acids. This CDR3 reads CASSLGFSSGRNTGELFF. The CDR3 DNA reads as TGTGCCAGCAGCTTAGGTTTTAGCAGCGGGCGGAACACCGGGGAGCTGTTTTTT.

The chain has TRBV2 and TRBJ2-2; a weak D match, TRBD1 (5 bases). Germline V gene sequence: CDR1 SNHLY, CDR2 FYNNEI. The CDR3 is made up of 13 amino acids. V lost 2 bases and J lost 5, with 6 bases in between. CDR3 region: CASSEQGTGELFF. Here the CDR3 DNA reads TGTGCCAGCAGTGAACAGGGTACCGGGGAGCTGTTTTTT.

The V and J genes are TRBV7-8 and TRBJ1-6; possibly TRBD1 for D (5 bases). Trimming stripped 2 bases from V and 0 bases from J, with 8 bases between. Germline-derived CDR1 and CDR2 are SGHVS and FQNEAQ. This CDR3 is built from 16 residues. CDR3 sequence reads: CASSLRGDSYNSPLHF. DNA for the CDR3: TGTGCCAGCAGCTTACGAGGGGACTCCTATAATTCACCCCTCCACTTT.

This sequence joins TRBV5-1 and TRBJ2-3; TRBD2 matches at 8 bases. V shed 0 bases, J shed 2 bases, and the junction held 5 bases outside the gene matches. Germline V CDR1 and CDR2: SGHRS, YFSETQ. This CDR3 is 16 amino acids long. Here the CDR3 DNA reads TGCGCCAGCAGCTTGGTCCAGCGGGAGTCCACAGATACGCAGTATTTT. Translating gives CASSLVQRESTDTQYF.

The rearrangement links TRBV4-1 to TRBJ1-6; D gene unclear. The CDR3 consists of 13 residues. Germline V gene sequence: CDR1 MGHRA, CDR2 YSYEKL. Trimming took off 2 bases at V and 10 bases at J, with 9 bases between the two ends. Written as DNA, the CDR3 is TGCGCCAGCAGCCAACGGCAGGAGTCACCCCTCCACTTT. Its translation is CASSQRQESPLHF.

The chain employs TRBV6-6 and TRBJ1-1, with D unresolved. Germline CDR1 MNHNY, CDR2 SVGAGI (reference sequence). The V gene lost 6 bases and the J gene lost 6 bases, with 11 bases spanning the gap. The CDR3 is made up of 12 amino acids. This CDR3 is CASRPTGAEAFF. The CDR3 nucleotides are TGTGCCAGCAGGCCAACGGGAGCTGAAGCTTTCTTT.

The rearrangement links TRBV23-1 to TRBJ1-3, with TRBD1 as a possible D gene (5 bases). TRBV23-1 is reported as an ORF; its role is uncertain. This CDR3 contains 15 residues. V lost 0 bases to trimming and J lost 4 bases, with 10 bases between them. CDR3 bases: TGCGCCAGCAGTCAATCGGGGGGACGGGGAAACACCATATATTTT. Translation: CASSQSGGRGNTIYF.

This chain joins TRBV6-6 and TRBJ2-3; the D is unclear. This CDR3 comprises 12 residues. CDR1 and CDR2 from the germline V gene are MNHNY and SVGAGI (reference sequence). Trimming removed 6 bases at V and 3 bases at J, with 7 bases between. CDR3 DNA: TGTGCCAGCAGGACGGAAACAGATACGCAGTATTTT. Its protein product is CASRTETDTQYF.

The chain joins TRBV6-5 to TRBJ1-1; D might be TRBD1 (5 bases). Germline values: CDR1 MNHEY, CDR2 SVGAGI. Trimming removed 7 bases from V and 4 bases from J, with 13 bases in between. This CDR3 contains 13 residues. CDR3 bases: TGTGCCAGCATTCACAGGAAGGGCACTGAAGCTTTCTTT. Encoded protein: CASIHRKGTEAFF.

The rearrangement links TRBV28 to TRBJ1-1, with D tentatively TRBD1 (5 bases). This CDR3 contains 12 residues. The V and J ends lost 7 bases and 3 bases respectively, with 9 bases between them. Germline assignment: CDR1 MDHEN and CDR2 SYDVKM. The CDR3 reads CASTGRDTEAFF. The DNA of the CDR3 is TGTGCCAGCACGGGCAGGGACACTGAAGCTTTCTTT.

The chain is built from TRBV10-1 and TRBJ2-7; no clear D. Germline V CDR1 and CDR2: WNHNN, SYGVQD (reference sequence). The V gene lost 3 bases and the J gene lost 7 bases, with 7 bases spanning the gap. The CDR3 length is 11 residues. CDR3: CASSDSREQYF. Here the CDR3 DNA reads TGCGCCAGCAGTGATAGTCGGGAGCAGTACTTC.

The chain recombines TRBV7-8 with TRBJ1-4; TRBD1 might be the D (5 bases). This CDR3 spans 17 amino acids. CDR1 and CDR2 from the germline V gene are SGHVS and FQNEAQ. V dropped 4 bases and J dropped 8 bases, with 23 bases sitting between them. The CDR3 sequence is CASSSERRQPREEKLFF. The CDR3, as DNA: TGTGCCAGCAGCTCAGAACGAAGACAGCCAAGGGAGGAAAAACTGTTTTTT. Full variable domain (rest looked up from reference TRBV7-8 and TRBJ1-4): GAGVSQSPRYKVAKRGQDVALRCDPISGHVSLFWYQQALGQGPEFLTYFQNEAQLDKSGLPSDRFFAERPEGSVSTLKIQRTQQEDSAVYLCASSSERRQPREEKLFFGSGTQLSVL.

This chain links TRBV20-1 with TRBJ2-7, with D possibly TRBD1 on 6 matching bases. CDR1 is DFQATT and CDR2 is SNEGSKA in the germline V gene (reference sequence). Trimming cost V 6 bases and J 5 bases, with 11 bases left between them. The CDR3 sequence is 11 residues long. The CDR3 DNA follows: TGCAGTGCCGAGGACAGAAACGAGCAGTACTTC. Amino acids: CSAEDRNEQYF.

This chain uses TRBV6-5 with TRBJ1-4; 10 nucleotides align to TRBD1. The CDR3 is 16 residues long. V shed 2 bases, J shed 7 bases, and the junction held 7 bases outside the gene matches. Germline CDR1 MNHEY, CDR2 SVGAGI. CDR3 nucleotide sequence: TGTGCCAGCAGTTACCGGGGGACAGGGGAGGGTGAAAAACTGTTTTTT. It specifies CASSYRGTGEGEKLFF.

V is TRBV19 and J is TRBJ2-7; D gene unclear. Looked up from germline, CDR1 is LNHDA and CDR2 is SQIVND (reference sequence). Trimming left V 5 bases short and J 4 bases short, with 15 bases between. CDR3 size: 14 residues. CDR3 sequence (DNA): TGTGCCAGTAGTCCCTCTTTTTTATCATACGAGCAGTACTTC. This translates into CASSPSFLSYEQYF.

The chain links TRBV7-9 to TRBJ1-4; possible D gene TRBD1, 5 bases. The CDR3 runs 13 residues. The germline V gene has CDR1 SEHNR and CDR2 FQNEAQ (reference sequence). V lost 7 bases and J lost 6, with 12 bases in between. The CDR3 sequence: CASNRGADEKLFF. Here the CDR3 DNA reads TGTGCCAGCAACCGGGGCGCGGATGAAAAACTGTTTTTT.

The V and J genes are TRBV10-3 and TRBJ1-6, with 10 bases aligning to TRBD1. This CDR3 is 15 amino acids long. CDR1 is ENHRY, CDR2 SYGVKD, per germline. The ends lost 6 bases at V and 6 bases at J; junction bases unmatched: 5. The CDR3 loop reads CAIRGGTGANSPLHF. The CDR3 DNA sequence: TGTGCCATCAGGGGGGGGACAGGGGCTAATTCACCCCTCCACTTT.

This chain links TRBV5-6 with TRBJ2-7, with D unresolved. Per germline, CDR1 SGHDT and CDR2 YYEEEE. The CDR3 sequence is 13 residues long. Trimming took off 3 bases at V and 2 bases at J, with 9 bases between the two ends. CDR3 coding DNA: TGTGCCAGCAGCTCCTACCACGCCTACGAGCAGTACTTC. Translated, it gives CASSSYHAYEQYF.

The count of this clone is one. This chain uses TRBV18 with TRBJ1-2, with 8 bases matching TRBD1. The V and J ends lost 3 bases and 2 bases, in that order; junction bases with no gene match: 5. This CDR3 has 15 residues. CDR1 is KGHSH and CDR2 is LQKENI in the germline V gene. CDR3 in amino acids: CASSPLRTGNYGYTF. The CDR3 bases are TGTGCCAGCTCACCTCTAAGGACAGGGAACTATGGCTACACCTTC.